This T cell receptor (beta chain) stems from a study of cytomegalovirus exposure and HLA in healthy donors. The length of the CDR3 is 15 residues. Germline lookup yields CDR1 LNHDA and CDR2 SQIVND (reference sequence). V lost 1 base and J lost 4, with 14 bases in between. On this clone: The antigen remains undetermined.

Study outcomes and limitations: Per a later analysis, HLA-associated TCR beta chains showed more clonal expansion than other, equally common TCR beta chains. In vitro work confirmed that a few CMV-associated chains recognize CMV antigens. V- and J-gene trimming of TCR beta was linked (in a later analysis) to a missense DCLRE1C variant. Presence/absence analyses supposed approximately even sequencing depth among donors.

A multiplex PCR was run with 60 Vbeta primers and 13 Jbeta primers. Sequenced by immunoSEQ multiplex PCR; TCRdb stores in-frame clones only, minus some. The sample shows some 110,000 clones, about four fifths of them seen only once. The source is a woman aged 18-29 years in good health and CMV-seropositive. The sequenced material came from PBMCs. The chain is built from TRBV19 and TRBJ2-7; possibly TRBD2 for D (6 bases). The CDR3: CASSIADSGIYEQYF. The CDR3 nucleotides are TGTGCCAGTAGTATAGCGGATAGCGGAATTTACGAGCAGTACTTC.